This entry concerns a single TCR beta chain. Cohort assignment relied on participant-reported clinical history. This specimen comes from a study of blood T cell repertoires in COVID-19. Whole-study context: Sites across the United States, Italy and Spain contributed samples from acute and convalescent COVID-19.

Assay used: immunoSEQ multiplex PCR; TCRdb lists only in-frame clones, some missing. The sample lists about 300,000 clones, approximately 85% occurring once. The CDR3 is 14 amino acids. Germline V lookup: CDR1 LNHDA, CDR2 SQIVND (reference sequence). Trimming stripped 2 bases from V and 4 bases from J, with 9 bases between. The origin of this receptor is a man aged 30 to 39 who had recovered from COVID-19. The specimen sequenced was PBMCs or T cells enriched from blood (not recorded which). J is TRBJ1-3 and V is TRBV19; maybe TRBD1 (5 bases). The CDR3 DNA sequence: TGTGCCAGTAGTATACGGGGGAGAGGAAACACCATATATTTT. It is translated as CASSIRGRGNTIYF.